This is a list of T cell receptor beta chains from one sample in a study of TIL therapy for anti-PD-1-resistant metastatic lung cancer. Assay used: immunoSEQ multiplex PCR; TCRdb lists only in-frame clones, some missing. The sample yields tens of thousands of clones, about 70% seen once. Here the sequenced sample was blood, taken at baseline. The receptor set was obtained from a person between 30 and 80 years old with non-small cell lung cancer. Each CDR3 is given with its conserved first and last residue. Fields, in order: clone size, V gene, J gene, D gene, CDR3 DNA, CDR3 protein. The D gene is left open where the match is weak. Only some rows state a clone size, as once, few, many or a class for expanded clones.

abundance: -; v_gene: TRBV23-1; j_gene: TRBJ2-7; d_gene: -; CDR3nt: TGCGCCAGCAGTCCCAATTCGGGGCCAAAGAGGTACGAGCAGTACTTC; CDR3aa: CASSPNSGPKRYEQYF
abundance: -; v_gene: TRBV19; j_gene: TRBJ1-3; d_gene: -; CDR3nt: TGTGCCAGTACCCAGTCGCACCGCCCTGGAAACACCATATATTTT; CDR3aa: CASTQSHRPGNTIYF
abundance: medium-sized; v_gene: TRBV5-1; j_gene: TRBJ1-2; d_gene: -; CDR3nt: TGCGCCAGCAGCTTAGCAGGGGTGAGGAGAGGCTACACCTTC; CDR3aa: CASSLAGVRRGYTF
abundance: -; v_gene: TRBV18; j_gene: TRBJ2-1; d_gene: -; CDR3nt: TGTGCCAGCTCTGCCCCGGACAGACCAATCTCCTACAATGAGCAGTTCTTC; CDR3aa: CASSAPDRPISYNEQFF
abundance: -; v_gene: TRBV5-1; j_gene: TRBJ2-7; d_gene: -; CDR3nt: TGCGCCAGCAGCACCACGGGACGGGCAAACTACGAGCAGTACTTC; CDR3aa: CASSTTGRANYEQYF
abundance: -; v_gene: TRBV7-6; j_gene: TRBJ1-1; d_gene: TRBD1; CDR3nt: TGTGCCAGCAGCTCGACCCCCGGGACAGGGTTCCCGAACACTGAAGCTTTCTTT; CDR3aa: CASSSTPGTGFPNTEAFF
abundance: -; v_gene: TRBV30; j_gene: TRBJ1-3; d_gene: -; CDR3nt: TGTGCCTTGGACCCGGGCCGGGGAAACACCATATATTTT; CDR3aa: CALDPGRGNTIYF
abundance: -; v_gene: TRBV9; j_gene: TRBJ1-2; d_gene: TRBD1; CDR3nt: TGTGCCAGCAGCGTGAAACAGGGGACCTATGGCTACACCTTC; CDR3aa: CASSVKQGTYGYTF
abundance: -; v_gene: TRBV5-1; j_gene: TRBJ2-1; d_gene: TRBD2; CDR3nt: TGCGCCAGCAGCTTGTTCGCGGGAGGGTCCAATGAGCAGTTCTTC; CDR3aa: CASSLFAGGSNEQFF
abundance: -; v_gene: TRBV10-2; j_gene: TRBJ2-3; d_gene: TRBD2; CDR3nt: TGCGCCAGCAGTAGCGGGGGGGTAGATACGCAGTATTTT; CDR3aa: CASSSGGVDTQYF
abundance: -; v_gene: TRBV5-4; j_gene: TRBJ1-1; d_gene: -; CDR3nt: TGTGCCAGCAGCAGAGGGGGGGCGCGGATGAACACTGAAGCTTTCTTT; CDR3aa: CASSRGGARMNTEAFF
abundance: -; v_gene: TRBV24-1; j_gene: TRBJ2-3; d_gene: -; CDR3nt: TGTGCCACCAGTGATGTCGGGGACGCAAACACAGATACGCAGTATTTT; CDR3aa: CATSDVGDANTDTQYF
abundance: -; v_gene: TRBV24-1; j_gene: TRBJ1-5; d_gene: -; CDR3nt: TGTGCCACCAGTGCAGGGAATAGCAATCAGCCCCAGCATTTT; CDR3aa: CATSAGNSNQPQHF
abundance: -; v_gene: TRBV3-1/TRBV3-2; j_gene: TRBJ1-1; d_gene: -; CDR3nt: TGTGCCAGCAGCTCATCAGGATTCACTGAAGCTTTCTTT; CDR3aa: CASSSSGFTEAFF
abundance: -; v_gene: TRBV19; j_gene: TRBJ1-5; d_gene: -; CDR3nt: TGTGCCAGTAGGCCGCCCACAGGCATCAATCAGCCCCAGCATTTT; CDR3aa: CASRPPTGINQPQHF
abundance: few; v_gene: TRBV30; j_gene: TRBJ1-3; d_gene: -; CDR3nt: TGTGCCTGGACAGGCTGGAATCAAAACACCATATATTTT; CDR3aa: CAWTGWNQNTIYF
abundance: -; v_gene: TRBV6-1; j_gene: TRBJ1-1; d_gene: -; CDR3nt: TGTGCCAGCAGTGATCAGCCGAACACTGAAGCTTTCTTT; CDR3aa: CASSDQPNTEAFF
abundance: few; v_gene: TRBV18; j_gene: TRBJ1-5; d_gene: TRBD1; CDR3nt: TGTGCCAGCTCACCGGGACAGGCTGTTAATCAGCCCCAGCATTTT; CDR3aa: CASSPGQAVNQPQHF
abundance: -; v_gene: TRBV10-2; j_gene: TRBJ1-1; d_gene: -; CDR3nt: TGCGCCAGCAGAAGTGACAGTCTCATGAACACTGAAGCTTTCTTT; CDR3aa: CASRSDSLMNTEAFF
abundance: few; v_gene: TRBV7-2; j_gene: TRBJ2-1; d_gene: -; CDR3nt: TGTGCCAGCAGCTTAGCGGCCTTGAGGGATGAGCAGTTCTTC; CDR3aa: CASSLAALRDEQFF
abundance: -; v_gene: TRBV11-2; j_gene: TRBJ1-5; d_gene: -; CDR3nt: TGTGCCAGCAGCTTCACTCAGGGAAATCTAGACTACGGTCAGCCCCAGCATTTT; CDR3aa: CASSFTQGNLDYGQPQHF
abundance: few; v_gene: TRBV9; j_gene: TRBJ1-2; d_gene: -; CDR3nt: TGTGCCAGCAGTTCCAACTATGGCTACACCTTC; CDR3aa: CASSSNYGYTF
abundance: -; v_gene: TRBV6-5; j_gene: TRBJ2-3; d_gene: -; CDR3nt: TGTGCCAGCACGGGGAACACAGATACGCAGTATTTT; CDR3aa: CASTGNTDTQYF
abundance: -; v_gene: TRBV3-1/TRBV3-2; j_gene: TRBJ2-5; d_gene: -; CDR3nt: TGTGCCAGCAGCCAGAATTTTGGTGGGGGAGAGACCCAGTACTTC; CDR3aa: CASSQNFGGGETQYF
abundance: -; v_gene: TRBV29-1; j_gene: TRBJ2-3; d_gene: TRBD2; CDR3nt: TGCAGCGCAGAAGGGACTAGCGGGCGCACAGATACGCAGTATTTT; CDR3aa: CSAEGTSGRTDTQYF
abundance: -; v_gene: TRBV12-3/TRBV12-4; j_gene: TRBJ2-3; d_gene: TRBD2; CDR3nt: TGTGCCAGCTTGGAGCGGGGTAACCAACAGTATTTT; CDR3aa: CASLERGNQQYF
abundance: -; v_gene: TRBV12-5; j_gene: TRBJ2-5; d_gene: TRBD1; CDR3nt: TGTGCTAGGGGTTTGGGGGGCACAGGGGGTGTCGAGACCCAGTACTTC; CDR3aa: CARGLGGTGGVETQYF
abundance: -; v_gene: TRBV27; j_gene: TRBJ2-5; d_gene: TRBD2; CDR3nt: TGTGCCAGCAGCCTAGGGACTAGCGGGAGTGAGACCCAGTACTTC; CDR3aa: CASSLGTSGSETQYF
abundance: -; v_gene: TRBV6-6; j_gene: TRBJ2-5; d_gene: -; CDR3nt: TGTGCCAGCAGTTATGAGTCCCGGTACCAAGAGACCCAGTACTTC; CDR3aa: CASSYESRYQETQYF
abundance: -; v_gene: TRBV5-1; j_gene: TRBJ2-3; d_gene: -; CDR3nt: TGCGCCAGCAGCCAGGGGGGCGGTGGCACAGATACGCAGTATTTT; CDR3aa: CASSQGGGGTDTQYF
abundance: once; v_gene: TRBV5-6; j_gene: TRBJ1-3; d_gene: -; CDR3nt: TGTGCCAGCAGCCGTCGGGGGTCCACCATATATTTT; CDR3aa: CASSRRGSTIYF
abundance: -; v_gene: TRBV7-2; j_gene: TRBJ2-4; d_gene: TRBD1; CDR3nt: TGTGCCAGCAGCGAACAGACGGACAGGGGGGGATCCAAAAACATTCAGTACTTC; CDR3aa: CASSEQTDRGGSKNIQYF
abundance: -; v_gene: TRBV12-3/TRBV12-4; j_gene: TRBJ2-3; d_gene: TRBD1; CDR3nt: TGTGCCAGCCTACGGACAGGGGGTCTCTATTTT; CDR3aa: CASLRTGGLYF
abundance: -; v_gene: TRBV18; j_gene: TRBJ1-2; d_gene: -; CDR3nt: TGTGCCAGCTCACCAGGGGCAGGGGCCAACTATGGCTACACCTTC; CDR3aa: CASSPGAGANYGYTF
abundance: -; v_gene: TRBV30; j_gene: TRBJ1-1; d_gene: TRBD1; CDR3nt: TGTGCCTGGAGTGTACGGCAGGGGGCGGACACTGAAGCTTTCTTT; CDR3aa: CAWSVRQGADTEAFF
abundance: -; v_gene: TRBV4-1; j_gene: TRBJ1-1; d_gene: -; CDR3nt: TGCGCCAGCAGCCAAGAAATGAGATTTGAAGCTTTCTTT; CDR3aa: CASSQEMRFEAFF
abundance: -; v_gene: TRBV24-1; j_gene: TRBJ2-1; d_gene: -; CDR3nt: TGTGCCACCAGTGACGCGACAGTTAGCTCCTACAATGAGCAGTTCTTC; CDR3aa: CATSDATVSSYNEQFF
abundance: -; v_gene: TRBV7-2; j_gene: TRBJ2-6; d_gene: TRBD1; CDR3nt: TGTGCCAGCAGCGGACAGGTTAACTCTGGGGCCAACGTCCTGACTTTC; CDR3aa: CASSGQVNSGANVLTF
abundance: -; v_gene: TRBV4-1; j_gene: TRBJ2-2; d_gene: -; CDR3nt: TGCGCCAGCAGCCAACGGACACTCGGGGAGCTGTTTTTT; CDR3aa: CASSQRTLGELFF
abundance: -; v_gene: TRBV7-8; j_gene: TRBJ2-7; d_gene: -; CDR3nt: TGTGCCAGCAGCCAGAGCGGGCGGTCAAACCATTACGAGCAGTACTTC; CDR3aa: CASSQSGRSNHYEQYF
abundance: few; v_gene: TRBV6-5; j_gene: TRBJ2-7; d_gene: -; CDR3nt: TGTGCCAGCAGGCCGACAGGAGACTCCTACGAGCAGTACTTC; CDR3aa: CASRPTGDSYEQYF
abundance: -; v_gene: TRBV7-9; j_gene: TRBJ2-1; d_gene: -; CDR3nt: TGTGCCAGCAGCTTAGCCCAAATCAGTGGGAGTGTGTCTGAGCAGTTCTTC; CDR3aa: CASSLAQISGSVSEQFF
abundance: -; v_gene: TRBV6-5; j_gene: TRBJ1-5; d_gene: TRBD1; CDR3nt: TGTGCCAGCAGTTGGACAGGGACCGATCAGCCCCAGCATTTT; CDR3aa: CASSWTGTDQPQHF
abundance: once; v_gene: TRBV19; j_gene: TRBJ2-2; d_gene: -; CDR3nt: TGTGCCAGTAGTATAGACTCTGGAGGGGGAGGGACCGGGGAGCTGTTTTTT; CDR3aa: CASSIDSGGGGTGELFF
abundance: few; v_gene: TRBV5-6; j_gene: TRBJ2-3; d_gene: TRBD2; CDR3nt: TGTGCCAGCAGCTTGTGGCGAAAAGCGGGAGAGATAGATACGCAGTATTTT; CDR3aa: CASSLWRKAGEIDTQYF
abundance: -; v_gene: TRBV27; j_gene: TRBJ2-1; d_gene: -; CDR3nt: TGTGCCAGCAGTTTACCGACCTACAATGAGCAGTTCTTC; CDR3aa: CASSLPTYNEQFF
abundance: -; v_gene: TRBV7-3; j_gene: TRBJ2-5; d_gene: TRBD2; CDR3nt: TGTGCCAGCAGCCTGACTAGCGGGGGAGGAGAGACCCAGTACTTC; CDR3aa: CASSLTSGGGETQYF
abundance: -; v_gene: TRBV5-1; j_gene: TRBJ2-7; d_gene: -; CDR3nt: TGCGCCAGCAGCTTGGAGGTTGAAGCCCCGGCATCGAACTTC; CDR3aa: CASSLEVEAPASNF
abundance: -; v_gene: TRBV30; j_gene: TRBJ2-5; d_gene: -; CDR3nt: TGTGCCTGGAGCCAAGGGGCTTCGTACCAAGAGACCCAGTACTTC; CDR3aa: CAWSQGASYQETQYF